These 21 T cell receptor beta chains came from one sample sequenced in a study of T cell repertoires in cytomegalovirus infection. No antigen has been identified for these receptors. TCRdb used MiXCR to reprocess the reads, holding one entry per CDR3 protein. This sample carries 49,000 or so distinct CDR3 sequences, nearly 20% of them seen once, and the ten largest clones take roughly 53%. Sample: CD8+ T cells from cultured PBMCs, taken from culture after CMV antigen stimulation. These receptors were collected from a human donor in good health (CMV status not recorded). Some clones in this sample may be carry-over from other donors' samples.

DNA for the CDR3: TGTGCCAGTACTACGGGACAGAACACCGGGGAGCTGTTTTTT. Translating gives CASTTGQNTGELFF. This chain connects TRBV6-2 or TRBV6-3 to TRBJ2-2, with a possible D match to TRBD1 (6 bases). The CDR3 sequence is 14 residues long. V gave up 9 bases and J gave up 1 base, with 12 bases separating them. Germline loops: CDR1 MNHEY, CDR2 SVGEGT.

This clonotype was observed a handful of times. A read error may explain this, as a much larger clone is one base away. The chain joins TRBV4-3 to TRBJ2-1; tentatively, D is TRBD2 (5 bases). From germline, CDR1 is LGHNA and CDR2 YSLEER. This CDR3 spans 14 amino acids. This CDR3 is CDSSQRTRYNEQFF. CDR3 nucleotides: TGCGACAGCAGCCAAAGGACTCGCTACAATGAGCAGTTCTTC.

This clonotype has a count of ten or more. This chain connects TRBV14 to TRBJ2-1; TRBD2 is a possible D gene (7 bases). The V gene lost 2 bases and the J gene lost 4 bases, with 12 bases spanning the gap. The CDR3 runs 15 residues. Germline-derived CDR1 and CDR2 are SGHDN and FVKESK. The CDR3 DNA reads TGTGCCAGCAGCCAACAGGGGCGGGGGTACAATGAGCAGTTCTTC. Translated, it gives CASSQQGRGYNEQFF.

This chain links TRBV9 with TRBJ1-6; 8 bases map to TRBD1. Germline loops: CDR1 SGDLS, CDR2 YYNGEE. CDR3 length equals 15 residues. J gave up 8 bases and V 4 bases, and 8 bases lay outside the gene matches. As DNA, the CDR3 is TGTGCCAGCAGCCTATCAGGGGGCTTGGATTCACCCCTCCACTTT. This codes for CASSLSGGLDSPLHF.

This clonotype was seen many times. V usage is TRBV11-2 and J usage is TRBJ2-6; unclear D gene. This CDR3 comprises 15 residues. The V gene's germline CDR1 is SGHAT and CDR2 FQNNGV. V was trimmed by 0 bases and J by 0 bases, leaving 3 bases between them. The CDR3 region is CASSLDSSGANVLTF. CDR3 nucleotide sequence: TGTGCCAGCAGCTTAGACAGCTCTGGGGCCAACGTCCTGACTTTC.

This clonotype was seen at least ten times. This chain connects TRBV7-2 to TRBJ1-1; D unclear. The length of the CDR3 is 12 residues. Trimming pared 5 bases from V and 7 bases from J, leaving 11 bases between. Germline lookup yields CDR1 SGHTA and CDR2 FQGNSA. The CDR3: CASSPVALEAFF. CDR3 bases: TGTGCCAGCAGCCCCGTGGCCCTTGAAGCTTTCTTT.

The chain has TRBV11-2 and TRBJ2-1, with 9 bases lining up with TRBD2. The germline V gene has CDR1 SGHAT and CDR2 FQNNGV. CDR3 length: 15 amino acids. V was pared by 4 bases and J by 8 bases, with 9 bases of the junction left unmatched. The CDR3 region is CASSSLRGGRDEQFF. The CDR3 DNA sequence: TGTGCCAGCAGCTCCCTGCGGGGGGGCAGGGATGAGCAGTTCTTC.

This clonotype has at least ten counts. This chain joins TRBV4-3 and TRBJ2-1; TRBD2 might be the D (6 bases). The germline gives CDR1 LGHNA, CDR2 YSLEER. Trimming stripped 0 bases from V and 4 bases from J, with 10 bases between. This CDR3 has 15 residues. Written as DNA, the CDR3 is TGCGCCAGCAGCCAAGACGGGAGTAGGTACAATGAGCAGTTCTTC. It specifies CASSQDGSRYNEQFF.

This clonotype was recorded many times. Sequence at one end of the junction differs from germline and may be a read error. The CDR3 DNA reads as TGTGCCAGCAGGGAAGGACCTTTTGGGGGGGCCCACTACGAGCAGTACTTC. It specifies CASREGPFGGAHYEQYF. The rearrangement uses TRBV2 and TRBJ2-7, with D possibly matching TRBD2 (7 bases). The CDR3 spans 17 residues. Per the germline V gene, CDR1 is SNHLY and CDR2 is FYNNEI. The full variable domain, rest sourced from reference TRBV2 and TRBJ2-7, is EPEVTQTPSHQVTQMGQEVILRCVPISNHLYFYWYRQILGQKVEFLVSFYNNEISEKSEIFDDQFSVERPDGSNFTLKIRSTKLEDSAMYFCASREGPFGGAHYEQYFGPGTRLTVT.

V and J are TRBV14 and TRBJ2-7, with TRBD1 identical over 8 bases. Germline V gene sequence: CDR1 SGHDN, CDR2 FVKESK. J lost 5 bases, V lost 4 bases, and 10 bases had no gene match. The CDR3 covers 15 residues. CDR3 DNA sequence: TGTGCCAGCAGCCTTGGACAGGGTGGGCTCCACGAGCAGTACTTC. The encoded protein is CASSLGQGGLHEQYF.

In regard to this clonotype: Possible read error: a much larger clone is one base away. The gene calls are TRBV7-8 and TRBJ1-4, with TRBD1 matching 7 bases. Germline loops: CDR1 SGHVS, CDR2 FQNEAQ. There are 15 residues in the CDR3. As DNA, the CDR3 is TGTGCCAGCAGCGCCCCGACAGGGTCCGCTGAAAATCTGTTTTTT. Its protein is CASSAPTGSAENLFF.

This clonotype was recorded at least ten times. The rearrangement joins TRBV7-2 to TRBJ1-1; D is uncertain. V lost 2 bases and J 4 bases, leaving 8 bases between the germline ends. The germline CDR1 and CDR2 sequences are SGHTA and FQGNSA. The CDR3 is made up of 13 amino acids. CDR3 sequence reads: CASSLLWGTEAFF. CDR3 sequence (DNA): TGTGCCAGCAGCTTACTCTGGGGCACTGAAGCTTTCTTT.

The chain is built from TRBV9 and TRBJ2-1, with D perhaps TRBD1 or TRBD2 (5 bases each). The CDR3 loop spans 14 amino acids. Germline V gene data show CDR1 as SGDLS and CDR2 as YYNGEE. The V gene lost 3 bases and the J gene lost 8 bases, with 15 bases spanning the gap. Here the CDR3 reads CASSERGSWDEQFF. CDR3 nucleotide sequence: TGTGCCAGCAGCGAGAGGGGCTCCTGGGATGAGCAGTTCTTC. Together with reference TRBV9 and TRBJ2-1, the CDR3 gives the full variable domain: DSGVTQTPKHLITATGQRVTLRCSPRSGDLSVYWYQQSLDQGLQFLIQYYNGEERAKGNILERFSAQQFPDLHSELNLSSLELGDSALYFCASSERGSWDEQFFGPGTRLTVL.

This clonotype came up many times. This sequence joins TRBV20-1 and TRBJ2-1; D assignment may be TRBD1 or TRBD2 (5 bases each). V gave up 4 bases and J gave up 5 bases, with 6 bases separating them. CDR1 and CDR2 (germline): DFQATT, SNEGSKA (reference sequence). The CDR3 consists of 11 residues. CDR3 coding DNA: TGCAGTGCTACGGGGCACAATGAGCAGTTCTTC. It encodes CSATGHNEQFF.

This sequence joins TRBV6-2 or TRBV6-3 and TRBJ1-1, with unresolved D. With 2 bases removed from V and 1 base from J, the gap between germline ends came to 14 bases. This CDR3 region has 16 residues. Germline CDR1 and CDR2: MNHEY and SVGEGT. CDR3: CASSYTRRGENTEAFF. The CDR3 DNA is TGTGCCAGCAGTTACACTCGCAGAGGAGAGAACACTGAAGCTTTCTTT.

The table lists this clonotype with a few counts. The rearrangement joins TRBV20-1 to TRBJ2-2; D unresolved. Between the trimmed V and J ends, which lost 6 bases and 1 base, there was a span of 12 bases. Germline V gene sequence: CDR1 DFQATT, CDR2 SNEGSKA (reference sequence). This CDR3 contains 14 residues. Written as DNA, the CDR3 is TGCAGTGCCCCGAGCCCCCTGAACACCGGGGAGCTGTTTTTT. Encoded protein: CSAPSPLNTGELFF.

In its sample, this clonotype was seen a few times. In nucleotides, the CDR3 is TGTGCCAGCAGTTCACCCCCGGGACAGGGACCCCAACTCACCTTC. It translates to CASSSPPGQGPQLTF. This chain uses TRBV28 with TRBJ1-2; 9 bases agree with TRBD1. The CDR3 runs to 15 residues. The ends lost 4 bases at V and 13 bases at J; junction bases unmatched: 16. CDR1 and CDR2 (germline): MDHEN, SYDVKM.

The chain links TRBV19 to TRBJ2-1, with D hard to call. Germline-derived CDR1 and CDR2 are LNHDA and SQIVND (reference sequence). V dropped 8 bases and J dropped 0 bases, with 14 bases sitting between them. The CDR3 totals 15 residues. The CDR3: CASSGRNSSYNEQFF. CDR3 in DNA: TGTGCCAGTTCGGGCCGGAACAGCTCCTACAATGAGCAGTTCTTC.

As DNA, the CDR3 is TGTGCCAGCAGTTTCCATCAAACAGGGGGCTATGGCTACACCTTC. This gives the protein CASSFHQTGGYGYTF. This chain joins TRBV27 and TRBJ1-2, with 8 nucleotides matching TRBD1. V lost 3 bases to trimming and J lost 4 bases; unmatched junction nucleotides: 7. Germline CDR1 is MNHEY and CDR2 is SMNVEV (reference sequence). This CDR3 spans 15 amino acids.

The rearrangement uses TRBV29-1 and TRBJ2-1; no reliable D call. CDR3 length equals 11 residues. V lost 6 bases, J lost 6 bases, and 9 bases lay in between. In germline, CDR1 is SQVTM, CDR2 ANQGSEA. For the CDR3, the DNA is TGCAGCGTGATCTACCGCAATGAGCAGTTCTTC. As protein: CSVIYRNEQFF.

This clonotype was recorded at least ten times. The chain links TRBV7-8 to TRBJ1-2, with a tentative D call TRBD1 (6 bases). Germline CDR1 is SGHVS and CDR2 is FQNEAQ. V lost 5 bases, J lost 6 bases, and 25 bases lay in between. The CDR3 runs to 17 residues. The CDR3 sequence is CASSKHTRDIGINGYTF. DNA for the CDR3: TGTGCCAGCAGCAAGCATACCAGGGACATCGGGATAAATGGCTACACCTTC.